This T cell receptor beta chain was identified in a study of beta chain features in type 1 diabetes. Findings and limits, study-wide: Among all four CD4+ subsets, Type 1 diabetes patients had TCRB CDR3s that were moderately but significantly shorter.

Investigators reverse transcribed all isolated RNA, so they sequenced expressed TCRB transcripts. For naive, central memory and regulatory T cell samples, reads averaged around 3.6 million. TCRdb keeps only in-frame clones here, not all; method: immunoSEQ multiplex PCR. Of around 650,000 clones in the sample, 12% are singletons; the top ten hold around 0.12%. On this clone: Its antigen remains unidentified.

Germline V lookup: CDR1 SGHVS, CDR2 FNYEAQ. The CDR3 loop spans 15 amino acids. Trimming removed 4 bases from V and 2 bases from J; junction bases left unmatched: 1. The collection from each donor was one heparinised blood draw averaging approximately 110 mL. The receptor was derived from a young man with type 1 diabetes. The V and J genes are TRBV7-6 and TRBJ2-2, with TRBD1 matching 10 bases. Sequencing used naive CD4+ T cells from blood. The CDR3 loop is CASSSTGGNTGELFF. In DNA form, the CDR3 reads TGTGCCAGCAGCTCGACAGGGGGCAACACCGGGGAGCTGTTTTTT.